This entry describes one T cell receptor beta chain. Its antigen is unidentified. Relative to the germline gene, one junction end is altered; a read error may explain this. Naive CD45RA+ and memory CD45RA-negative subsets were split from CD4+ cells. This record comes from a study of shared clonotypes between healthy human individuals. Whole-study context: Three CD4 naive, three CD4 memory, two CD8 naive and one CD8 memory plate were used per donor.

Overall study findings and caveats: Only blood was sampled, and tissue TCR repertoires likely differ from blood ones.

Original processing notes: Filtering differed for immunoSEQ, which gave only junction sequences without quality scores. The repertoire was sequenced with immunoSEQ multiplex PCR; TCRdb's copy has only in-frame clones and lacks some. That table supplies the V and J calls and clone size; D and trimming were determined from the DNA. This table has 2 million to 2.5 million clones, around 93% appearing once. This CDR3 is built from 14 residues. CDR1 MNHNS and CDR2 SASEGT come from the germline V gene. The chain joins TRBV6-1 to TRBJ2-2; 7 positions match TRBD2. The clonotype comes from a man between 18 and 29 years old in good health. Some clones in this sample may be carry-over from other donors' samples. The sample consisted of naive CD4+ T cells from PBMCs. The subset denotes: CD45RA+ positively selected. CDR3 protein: CASSWTSDTGELFF. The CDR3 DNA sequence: TGTGCCAGCAGTTGGACTAGTGACACCGGGGAACTGTTTTTT.